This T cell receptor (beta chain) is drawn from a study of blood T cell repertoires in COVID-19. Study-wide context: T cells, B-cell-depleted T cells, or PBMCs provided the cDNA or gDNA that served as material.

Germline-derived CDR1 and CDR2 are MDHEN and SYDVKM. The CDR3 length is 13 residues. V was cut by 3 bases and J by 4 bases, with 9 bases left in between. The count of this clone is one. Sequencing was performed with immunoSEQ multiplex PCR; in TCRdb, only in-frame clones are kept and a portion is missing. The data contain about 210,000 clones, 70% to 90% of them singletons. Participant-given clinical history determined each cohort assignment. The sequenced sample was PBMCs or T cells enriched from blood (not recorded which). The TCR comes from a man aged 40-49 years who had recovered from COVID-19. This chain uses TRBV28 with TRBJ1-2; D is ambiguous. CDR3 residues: CASSFGGVYGYTF. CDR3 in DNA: TGTGCCAGCAGTTTCGGTGGAGTCTATGGCTACACCTTC.